The present TCR beta chain was sequenced within a study of shared clonotypes between healthy human individuals. CDR1 and CDR2 (germline): SGHDN, FVKESK. Trimming removed 8 bases at V and 3 bases at J, with 17 bases between. The CDR3 runs 14 residues. Selected positively for CCR7 and CD45RO-negative, naive CD8 cells excluded terminally differentiated effector memory CD45RA+ cells. The data were produced by immunoSEQ multiplex PCR, yet TCRdb's version contains in-frame clones alone and is incomplete. The repertoire holds around 620,000 clones, with approximately 96% as singletons. The chain recombines TRBV14 with TRBJ2-7; D is perhaps TRBD1 (6 bases). The TCR sequence derives from a woman in her thirties in good health. The sequenced sample consisted of naive CD8+ T cells sorted from blood. CDR3 DNA: TGTGCCAGCGCGCCCCGGGACACATACTACGAGCAGTACTTC. This codes for CASAPRDTYYEQYF.